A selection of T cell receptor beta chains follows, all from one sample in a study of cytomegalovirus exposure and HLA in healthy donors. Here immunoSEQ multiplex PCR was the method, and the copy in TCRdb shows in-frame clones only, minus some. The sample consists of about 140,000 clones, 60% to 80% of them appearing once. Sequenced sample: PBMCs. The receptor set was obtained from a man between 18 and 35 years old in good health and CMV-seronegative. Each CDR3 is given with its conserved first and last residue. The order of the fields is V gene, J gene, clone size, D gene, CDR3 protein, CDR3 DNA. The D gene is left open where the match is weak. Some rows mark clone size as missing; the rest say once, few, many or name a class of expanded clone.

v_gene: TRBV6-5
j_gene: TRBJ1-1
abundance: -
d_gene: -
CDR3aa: CASSYSRGGNTEAFF
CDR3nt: TGTGCCAGCAGTTACTCGAGGGGGGGGAACACTGAAGCTTTCTTT

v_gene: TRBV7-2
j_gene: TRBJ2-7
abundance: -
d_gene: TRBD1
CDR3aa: CASSYDRARYEQYF
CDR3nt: TGTGCCAGCAGCTACGACAGGGCGAGGTACGAGCAGTACTTC

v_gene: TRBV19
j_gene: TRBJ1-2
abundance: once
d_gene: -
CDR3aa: CASSRGGPDGYTF
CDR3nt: TGTGCCAGTAGTCGCGGGGGGCCCGATGGCTACACCTTC

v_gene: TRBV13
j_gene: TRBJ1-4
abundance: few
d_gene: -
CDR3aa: CASSLAGVQEKLFF
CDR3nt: TGTGCCAGCAGCTTAGCAGGGGTACAAGAAAAACTGTTTTTT

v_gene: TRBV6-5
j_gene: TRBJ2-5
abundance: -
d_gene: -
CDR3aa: CASSYRFGETQYF
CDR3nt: TGTGCCAGCAGTTACAGGTTCGGGGAGACCCAGTACTTC

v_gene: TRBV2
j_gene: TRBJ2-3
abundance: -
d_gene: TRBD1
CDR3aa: CASSGWDRADTQYF
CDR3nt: TGTGCCAGCAGTGGCTGGGACAGGGCAGATACGCAGTATTTT

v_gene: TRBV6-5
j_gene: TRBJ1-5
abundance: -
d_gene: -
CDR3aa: CASSQDRFNQPQHF
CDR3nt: TGTGCCAGCAGTCAAGACAGGTTCAATCAGCCCCAGCATTTT

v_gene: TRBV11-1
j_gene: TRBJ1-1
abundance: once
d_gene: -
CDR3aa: CASSRRGNTEAFF
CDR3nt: TGTGCCAGCAGCCGCAGGGGGAACACTGAAGCTTTCTTT

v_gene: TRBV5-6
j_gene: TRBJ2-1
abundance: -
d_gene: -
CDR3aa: CASSIIRGPRGEQFF
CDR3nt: TGTGCCAGCAGTATAATCCGGGGACCCAGGGGTGAGCAGTTCTTC

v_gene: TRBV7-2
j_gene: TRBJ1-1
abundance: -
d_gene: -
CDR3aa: CASSLASRVNTEAFF
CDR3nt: TGTGCCAGCAGCTTAGCAAGTCGGGTGAACACTGAAGCTTTCTTT

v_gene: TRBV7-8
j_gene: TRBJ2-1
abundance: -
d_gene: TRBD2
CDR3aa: CASSSSGGTSLNEQFF
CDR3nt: TGTGCCAGCAGCAGTAGCGGGGGGACCTCCCTCAATGAGCAGTTCTTC

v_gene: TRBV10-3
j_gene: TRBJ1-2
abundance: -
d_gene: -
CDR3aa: CAITHSGDYGYTF
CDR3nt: TGTGCCATCACCCACTCAGGTGACTATGGCTACACCTTC

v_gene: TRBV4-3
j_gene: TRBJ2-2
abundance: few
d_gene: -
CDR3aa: CASSQDRTGELFF
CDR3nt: TGCGCCAGCAGCCAAGATCGGACCGGGGAGCTGTTTTTT

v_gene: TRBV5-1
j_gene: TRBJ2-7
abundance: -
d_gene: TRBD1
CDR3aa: CASSTGQGGYEQYF
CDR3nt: TGCGCCAGCAGCACCGGACAGGGAGGCTACGAGCAGTACTTC

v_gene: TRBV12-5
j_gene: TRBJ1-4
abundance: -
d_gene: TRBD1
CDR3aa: CASGNTRGLDEKLFF
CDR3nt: TGTGCTAGTGGTAATACCAGGGGGCTGGATGAAAAACTGTTTTTT

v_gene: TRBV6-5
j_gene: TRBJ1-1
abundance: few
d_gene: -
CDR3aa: CASSLHGYTEAFF
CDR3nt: TGTGCCAGCAGTCTACACGGGTACACTGAAGCTTTCTTT

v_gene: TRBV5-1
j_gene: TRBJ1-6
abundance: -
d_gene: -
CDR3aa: CASSLVQVNSPLHF
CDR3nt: TGCGCCAGCAGCTTGGTTCAGGTTAATTCACCCCTCCACTTT

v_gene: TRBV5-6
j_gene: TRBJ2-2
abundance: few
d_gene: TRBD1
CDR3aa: CASSPADRATGELFF
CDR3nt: TGTGCCAGCAGCCCCGCTGACAGGGCCACCGGGGAGCTGTTTTTT

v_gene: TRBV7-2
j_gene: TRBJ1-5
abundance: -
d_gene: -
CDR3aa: CASSLGGAGDQPQHF
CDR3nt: TGTGCCAGCAGCTTAGGAGGGGCAGGGGATCAGCCCCAGCATTTT

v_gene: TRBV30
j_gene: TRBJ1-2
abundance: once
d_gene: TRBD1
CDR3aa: CAWSARDRGSYTF
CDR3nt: TGTGCCTGGAGTGCCCGGGACAGGGGAAGTTACACCTTC

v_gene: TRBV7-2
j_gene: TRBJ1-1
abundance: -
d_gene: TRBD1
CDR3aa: CASSLQGARTEAFF
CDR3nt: TGTGCCAGCAGCTTACAGGGGGCGCGGACTGAAGCTTTCTTT

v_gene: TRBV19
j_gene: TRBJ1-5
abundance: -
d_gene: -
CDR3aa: CASSPGPSEGNQPQHF
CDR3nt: TGTGCCAGTAGTCCAGGGCCGTCTGAAGGCAATCAGCCCCAGCATTTT

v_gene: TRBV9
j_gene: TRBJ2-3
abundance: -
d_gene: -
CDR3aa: CASSVVRGFPGTQYF
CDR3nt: TGTGCCAGCAGCGTAGTTCGGGGTTTCCCAGGTACGCAGTATTTT

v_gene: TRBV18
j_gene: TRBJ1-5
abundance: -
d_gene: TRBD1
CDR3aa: CASSLGSTGGGQPQHF
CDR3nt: TGTGCCAGCTCACTTGGGAGTACAGGGGGAGGACAGCCCCAGCATTTT

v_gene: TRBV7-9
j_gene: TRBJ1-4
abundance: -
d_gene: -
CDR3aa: CASTIDRIEATNEKLFF
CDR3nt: TGTGCCAGCACCATCGACAGGATTGAGGCAACTAATGAAAAACTGTTTTTT

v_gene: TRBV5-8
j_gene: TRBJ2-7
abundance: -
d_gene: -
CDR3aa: CASSPEISHEQYF
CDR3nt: TGTGCCAGCAGCCCTGAGATAAGCCACGAGCAGTACTTC

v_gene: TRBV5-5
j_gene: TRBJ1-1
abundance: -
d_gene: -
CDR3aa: CASSLAWTVNTEAFF
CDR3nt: TGTGCCAGCAGCTTGGCGTGGACAGTGAACACTGAAGCTTTCTTT

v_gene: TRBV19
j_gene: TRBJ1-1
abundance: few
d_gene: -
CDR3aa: CASSISAGPNTEAFF
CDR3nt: TGTGCCAGTAGTATCTCGGCGGGACCGAACACTGAAGCTTTCTTT

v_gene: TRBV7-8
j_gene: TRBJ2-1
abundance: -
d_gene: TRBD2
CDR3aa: CASSFLAGGAPVDEQFF
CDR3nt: TGTGCCAGCAGCTTCCTAGCGGGGGGAGCCCCCGTCGATGAGCAGTTCTTC

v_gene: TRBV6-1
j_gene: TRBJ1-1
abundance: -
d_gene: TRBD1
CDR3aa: CASSPGTGVTEAFF
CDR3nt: TGTGCCAGCAGCCCCGGGACAGGGGTTACTGAAGCTTTCTTT

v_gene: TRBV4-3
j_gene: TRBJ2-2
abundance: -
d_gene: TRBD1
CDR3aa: CASSQEPGQGFGGELFF
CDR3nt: TGCGCCAGCAGCCAAGAACCAGGACAGGGGTTCGGCGGGGAGCTGTTTTTT

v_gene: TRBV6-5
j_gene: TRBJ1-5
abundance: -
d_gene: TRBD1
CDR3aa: CASSWTGAQDQPQHF
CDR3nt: TGTGCCAGCAGTTGGACAGGGGCGCAGGATCAGCCCCAGCATTTT

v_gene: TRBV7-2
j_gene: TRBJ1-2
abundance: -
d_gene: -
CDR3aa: CASSLARRGGYTF
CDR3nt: TGTGCCAGCAGCTTAGCGCGCAGGGGCGGCTACACCTTC

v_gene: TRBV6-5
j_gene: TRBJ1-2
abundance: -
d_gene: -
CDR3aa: CASTRDRLGYTF
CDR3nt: TGTGCCAGCACCCGAGACAGGTTAGGCTACACCTTC

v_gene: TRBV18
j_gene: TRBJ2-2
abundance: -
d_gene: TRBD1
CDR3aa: CASSPLFPGQGHTGELFF
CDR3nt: TGTGCCAGCTCACCTCTATTTCCGGGACAGGGGCACACCGGGGAGCTGTTTTTT

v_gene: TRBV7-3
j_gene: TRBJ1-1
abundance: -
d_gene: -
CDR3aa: CASSLSPGTEAFF
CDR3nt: TGTGCCAGCAGCTTAAGTCCGGGCACTGAAGCTTTCTTT

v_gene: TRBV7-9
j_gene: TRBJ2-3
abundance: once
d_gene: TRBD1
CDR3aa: CASSLEGGRPTDTQYF
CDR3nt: TGTGCCAGCAGCTTAGAAGGGGGCCGTCCCACAGATACGCAGTATTTT

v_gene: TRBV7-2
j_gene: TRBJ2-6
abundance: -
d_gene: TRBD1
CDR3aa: CASSYGTGGTGANVLTF
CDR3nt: TGTGCCAGCAGCTACGGGACAGGCGGCACTGGGGCCAACGTCCTGACTTTC

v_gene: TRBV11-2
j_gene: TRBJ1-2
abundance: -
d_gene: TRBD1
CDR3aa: CASSPGTGALDYGYTF
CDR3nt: TGTGCCAGCAGCCCTGGGACAGGGGCACTTGACTATGGCTACACCTTC

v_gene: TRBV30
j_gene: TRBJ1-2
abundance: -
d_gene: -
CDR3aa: CASDTNYGYTF
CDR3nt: TGTGCCTCGGACACTAACTATGGCTACACCTTC

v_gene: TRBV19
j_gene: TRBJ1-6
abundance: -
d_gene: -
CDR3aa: CASSIEGPYNSPLHF
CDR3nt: TGTGCCAGTAGTATCGAGGGCCCTTATAATTCACCCCTCCACTTT

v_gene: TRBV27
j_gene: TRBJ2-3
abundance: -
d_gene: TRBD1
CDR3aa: CASSFEGQVGDTQYF
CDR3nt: TGTGCCAGCAGTTTCGAGGGACAGGTCGGAGATACGCAGTATTTT

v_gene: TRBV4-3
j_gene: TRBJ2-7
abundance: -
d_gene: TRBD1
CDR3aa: CASSQGAGTGPYEQYF
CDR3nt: TGCGCCAGCAGCCAAGGAGCGGGGACAGGGCCCTACGAGCAGTACTTC

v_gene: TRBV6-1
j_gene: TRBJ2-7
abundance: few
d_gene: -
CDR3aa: CASSKTRGGSYEQYF
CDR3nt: TGTGCCAGCAGCAAGACCAGGGGAGGGTCCTACGAGCAGTACTTC

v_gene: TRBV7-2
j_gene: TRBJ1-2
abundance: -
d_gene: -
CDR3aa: CASSLVADPSYGYTF
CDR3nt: TGTGCCAGCAGCTTAGTGGCAGATCCATCCTATGGCTACACCTTC

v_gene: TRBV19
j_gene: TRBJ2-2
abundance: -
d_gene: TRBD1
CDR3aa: CASRFFGTGEVTGELFF
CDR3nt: TGTGCCAGTAGATTCTTCGGGACAGGGGAGGTCACCGGGGAGCTGTTTTTT